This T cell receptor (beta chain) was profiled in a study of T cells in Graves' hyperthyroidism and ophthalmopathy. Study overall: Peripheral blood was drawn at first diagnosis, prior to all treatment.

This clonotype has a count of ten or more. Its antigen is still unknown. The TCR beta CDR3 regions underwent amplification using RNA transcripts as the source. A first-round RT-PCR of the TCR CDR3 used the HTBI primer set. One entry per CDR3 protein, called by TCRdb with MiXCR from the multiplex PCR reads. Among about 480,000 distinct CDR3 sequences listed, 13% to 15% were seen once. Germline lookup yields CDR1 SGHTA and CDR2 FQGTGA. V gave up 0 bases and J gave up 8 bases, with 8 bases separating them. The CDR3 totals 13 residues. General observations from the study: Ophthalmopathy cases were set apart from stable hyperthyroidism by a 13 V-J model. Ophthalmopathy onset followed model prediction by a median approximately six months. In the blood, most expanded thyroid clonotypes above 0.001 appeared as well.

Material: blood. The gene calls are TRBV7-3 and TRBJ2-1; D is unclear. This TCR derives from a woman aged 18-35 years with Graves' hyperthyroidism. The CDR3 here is CASSLTEAHEQFF. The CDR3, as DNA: TGTGCCAGCAGCTTAACAGAAGCCCATGAGCAGTTCTTC.